What follows are 14 T cell receptor beta chains derived from one specimen sequenced in a study of Ad26.COV2.S vaccination and SARS-CoV-2 variants. Libraries were prepared by immunoSEQ multiplex PCR; TCRdb keeps only in-frame clonotypes and omits some of them. The data hold some 450,000 clones, with 80% to 95% observed a single time. Treatment: about 20 received Ad26.COV2.S at low or high dose, single or two shots; 5 received placebo; per-sample allocation not given. Repertoires come from day 63 after the first vaccine or placebo injection. This sample comprised peripheral blood, obtained in a trial of Ad26.COV2.S vaccine versus placebo. The receptors were sampled from a person aged 18 to 65 who received the Ad26.COV2.S COVID-19 vaccine or a placebo.

CDR3 DNA sequence: TGTGCCAGCAGCCAAACGAGGACAGGGGGTTGGGAGACCCAGTACTTC. It yields the protein CASSQTRTGGWETQYF. This chain uses TRBV4-2 with TRBJ2-5, with TRBD1 matching 10 bases. Germline V CDR1 and CDR2: LGHNA, YNFKEQ. V lost 2 bases to trimming and J lost 5 bases; unmatched junction nucleotides: 8. The CDR3 consists of 16 residues.

The J gene is TRBJ1-1, the V gene TRBV28; D is perhaps TRBD1 (5 bases). V lost 7 bases and J lost 0, with 18 bases in between. Per the germline V gene, CDR1 is MDHEN and CDR2 is SYDVKM. CDR3 length: 16 residues. CDR3 DNA sequence: TGTGCCAGCAATTCAAAGGTGGGGGTGATGAACACTGAAGCTTTCTTT. Its protein is CASNSKVGVMNTEAFF.

V gene TRBV3-1 (or the pseudogene TRBV3-2) combines with J gene TRBJ1-1; 8 bases are shared with TRBD1. CDR3 length: 14 amino acids. CDR1 is LGHDT, CDR2 YNNKEL, per germline (reference sequence). J was trimmed by 6 bases and V by 1 base; bases with no gene match: 4. CDR3 amino acids: CASSQGGQGPEAFF. The CDR3 DNA sequence: TGTGCCAGCAGCCAAGGCGGACAGGGCCCTGAAGCTTTCTTT.

The chain uses TRBV27 and TRBJ2-3; 10 bases match TRBD2. This CDR3 has 16 amino acids. Germline assignment: CDR1 MNHEY and CDR2 SMNVEV (reference sequence). After removal of 4 bases from V and 3 bases from J, the junction contained 7 bases not matched to a gene. The CDR3 sequence is CASSSSTSGLTDTQYF. CDR3 sequence (DNA): TGTGCCAGCAGTTCCTCGACTAGCGGGTTGACAGATACGCAGTATTTT.

To note about this clone: The same CDR3 can be traced to other DNA sequences in this sample. This chain links TRBV12-3 or TRBV12-4 with TRBJ2-1; no clear D gene. V lost 1 base, J lost 3 bases, and 1 base lay in between. CDR3 length equals 12 residues. CDR3 sequence (DNA): TGTGCCAGCAGTTTAGGCTACAATGAGCAGTTCTTC. It yields the protein CASSLGYNEQFF.

V is TRBV11-2 and J is TRBJ2-2, with a tentative D call TRBD2 (6 bases). The CDR3 is 15 residues long. The V end lost 8 bases, the J end lost 4 bases, and 17 bases lay between the germline ends. Looked up from germline, CDR1 is SGHAT and CDR2 is FQNNGV. The CDR3 DNA reads as TGTGCCAGCCGCGCAAGTAGCGGAAGCACCGGGGAGCTGTTTTTT. Amino acids: CASRASSGSTGELFF.

The chain couples TRBV24-1 to TRBJ2-1; 12 bases fit TRBD2. Germline assignment: CDR1 KGHDR and CDR2 SFDVKD. CDR3 length: 15 amino acids. The V and J ends lost 5 bases and 6 bases, in that order; junction bases with no gene match: 4. The CDR3 region is CATSGLAGGGNEQFF. In DNA, the CDR3 is TGTGCCACCAGTGGGCTAGCGGGAGGGGGCAATGAGCAGTTCTTC.

In this sample, this clone turned up once. The chain is built from TRBV19 and TRBJ2-1; D is possibly TRBD2 (5 bases). Germline V gene lookup returns CDR1 LNHDA and CDR2 SQIVND (reference sequence). V lost 1 base and J 3 bases, leaving 13 bases between the germline ends. This CDR3 contains 16 residues. CDR3 sequence: CASSIGSGAGYNEQFF. Written as DNA, the CDR3 is TGTGCCAGTAGTATAGGCAGCGGCGCGGGCTACAATGAGCAGTTCTTC.

This chain joins TRBV7-9 and TRBJ2-2, with a tentative D call TRBD2 (6 bases). V lost 4 bases and J lost 2, with 17 bases in between. The CDR3 totals 17 residues. The V gene's germline CDR1 is SEHNR and CDR2 FQNEAQ (reference sequence). The CDR3: CASSSQLGGANTGELFF. CDR3 DNA sequence: TGTGCCAGCAGCTCCCAACTAGGCGGGGCCAACACCGGGGAGCTGTTTTTT.

This clone came up once. The rearrangement links TRBV4-2 to TRBJ2-1, with D possibly TRBD2 on 5 matching bases. The CDR3 consists of 15 residues. The V gene lost 7 bases and the J gene lost 7 bases, with 20 bases spanning the gap. CDR1 LGHNA and CDR2 YNFKEQ come from the germline V gene. CDR3 nucleotides: TGTGCCAGCACTCTGGGAGTAGAATTGAGGAATGAGCAGTTCTTC. It yields the protein CASTLGVELRNEQFF.

CDR3 amino acids: CASSFGTSGSVDEQFF. The CDR3 DNA reads TGTGCCAGCAGCTTTGGGACTAGCGGGAGTGTCGATGAGCAGTTCTTC. V gene TRBV5-6 combines with J gene TRBJ2-1; TRBD2 matches 14 bases. CDR3 size: 16 residues. The ends lost 2 bases at V and 8 bases at J; junction bases unmatched: 6. CDR1 SGHDT and CDR2 YYEEEE come from the germline V gene.

This chain joins TRBV25-1 and TRBJ2-3; TRBD2 matches at 15 bases. The CDR3 runs to 18 residues. Germline V gives CDR1 MGHDK, CDR2 SYGVNS. Trimming took 4 bases from V and 2 from J; bases not matched to a gene: 7. In DNA, the CDR3 is TGTGCCAGCAGTGCTACTTGGACTAGCGGGAGGGCCACAGATACGCAGTATTTT. It specifies CASSATWTSGRATDTQYF. Together with reference TRBV25-1 and TRBJ2-3, the CDR3 gives the full variable domain: EADIYQTPRYLVIGTGKKITLECSQTMGHDKMYWYQQDPGMELHLIHYSYGVNSTEKGDLSSESTVSRIRTEHFPLTLESARPSHTSQYLCASSATWTSGRATDTQYFGPGTRLTVL.

The genes are TRBV19 and TRBJ2-5, with 9 nucleotides matching TRBD2. CDR3 size: 15 residues. Trimming removed 1 base from V and 5 bases from J; junction bases left unmatched: 5. Per the germline V gene, CDR1 is LNHDA and CDR2 is SQIVND (reference sequence). CDR3 sequence (DNA): TGTGCCAGTAGTATAGGAATTAGCGGGAGCGAGACCCAGTACTTC. It translates to CASSIGISGSETQYF.

The chain is built from TRBV11-2 and TRBJ2-1, with 7 bases aligning to TRBD2. After removal of 4 bases from V and 1 base from J, the junction contained 7 bases not matched to a gene. The V gene's germline CDR1 is SGHAT and CDR2 FQNNGV. There are 16 residues in the CDR3. CDR3 DNA sequence: TGTGCCAGCAGCTCCGGACTAGACCCTTCCTACAATGAGCAGTTCTTC. Translating it yields CASSSGLDPSYNEQFF.